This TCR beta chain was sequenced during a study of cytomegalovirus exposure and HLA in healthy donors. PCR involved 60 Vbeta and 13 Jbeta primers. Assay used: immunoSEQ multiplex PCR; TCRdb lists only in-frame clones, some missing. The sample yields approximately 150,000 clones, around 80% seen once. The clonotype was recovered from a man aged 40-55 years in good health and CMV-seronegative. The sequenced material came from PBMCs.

The CDR3 DNA reads TGTGCCAGCAGTGAACGGGAGGGGACCCAAGCTTTCTTT. Protein product: CASSEREGTQAFF. The chain combines TRBV6-1 with TRBJ1-1; D might be TRBD1 (5 bases). Germline V gene sequence: CDR1 MNHNS, CDR2 SASEGT. The CDR3 length is 13 residues. V was clipped by 2 bases and J by 9 bases, with 13 bases between them.